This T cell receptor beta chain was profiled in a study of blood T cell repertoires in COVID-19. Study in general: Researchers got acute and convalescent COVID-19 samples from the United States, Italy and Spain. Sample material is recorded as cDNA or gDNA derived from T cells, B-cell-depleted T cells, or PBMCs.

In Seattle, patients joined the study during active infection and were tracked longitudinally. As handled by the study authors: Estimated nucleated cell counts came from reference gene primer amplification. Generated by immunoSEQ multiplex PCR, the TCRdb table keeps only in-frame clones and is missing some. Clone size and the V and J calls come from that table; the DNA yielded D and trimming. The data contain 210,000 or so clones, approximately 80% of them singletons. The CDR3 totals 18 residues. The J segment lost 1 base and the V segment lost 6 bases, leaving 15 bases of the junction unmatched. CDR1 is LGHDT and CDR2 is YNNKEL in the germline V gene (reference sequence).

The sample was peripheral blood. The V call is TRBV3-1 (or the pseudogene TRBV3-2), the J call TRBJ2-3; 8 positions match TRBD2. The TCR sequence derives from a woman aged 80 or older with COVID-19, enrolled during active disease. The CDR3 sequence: CASRDNQIAGIGTDTQYF. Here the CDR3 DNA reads TGTGCCAGCAGAGACAATCAAATAGCGGGAATCGGCACAGATACGCAGTATTTT.